This paragraph reports one TCR beta chain. This CDR3 region has 15 residues. The V segment lost 0 bases and the J segment 7 bases; nucleotides outside the gene matches: 5. From germline, CDR1 is SGDLS and CDR2 YYNGEE. The entry originates in a study of blood T cell repertoires in COVID-19. The repertoire was sequenced with immunoSEQ multiplex PCR; TCRdb's copy has only in-frame clones and lacks some. The repertoire consists of about 180,000 clones, with around 88% occurring once and the leading ten covering more than 7.5%. Sequencing was carried out using PBMCs or T cells enriched from blood (not recorded which). The source is a woman in her 30s who had recovered from COVID-19. This chain connects TRBV9 to TRBJ2-7, with TRBD1 identical over 12 bases. CDR3 DNA: TGTGCCAGCAGCGTAGAGGGACAGGGGGCGAGAGAGCAGTACTTC. Its protein product is CASSVEGQGAREQYF.